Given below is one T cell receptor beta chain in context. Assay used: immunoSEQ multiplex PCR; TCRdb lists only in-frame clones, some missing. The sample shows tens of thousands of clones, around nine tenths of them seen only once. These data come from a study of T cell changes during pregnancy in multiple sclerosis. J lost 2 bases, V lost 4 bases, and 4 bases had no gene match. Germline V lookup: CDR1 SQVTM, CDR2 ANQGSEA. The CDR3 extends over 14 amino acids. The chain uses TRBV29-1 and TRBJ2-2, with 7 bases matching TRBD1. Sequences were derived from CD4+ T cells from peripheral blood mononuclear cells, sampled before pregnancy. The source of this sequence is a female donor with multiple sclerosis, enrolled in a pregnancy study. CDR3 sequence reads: CSVGTGVNTGELFF. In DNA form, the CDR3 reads TGCAGCGTTGGAACAGGGGTTAACACCGGGGAGCTGTTTTTT.